This T cell receptor (beta chain) emerged from a study of T cell repertoires in cytomegalovirus infection. The overall study: CMV infection together with matching HLA type was indicated by public TCR beta signatures. Study observations and caveats: Cumulated frequencies of public TCR beta families served to identify carriers of CMV plus the relevant HLA. Dominant in the ex vivo response were TCR beta clonotypes restricted by HLA-C and specific for CMV.

Per germline, CDR1 DFQATT and CDR2 SNEGSKA (reference sequence). The CDR3 is 14 residues long. As to this clonotype: Its antigen is not known.

TCRdb analysed the reads with MiXCR anew, one entry per CDR3 protein. Among about 180,000 distinct CDR3 sequences listed, roughly a sixth were seen once. The sequence derives from a human donor in good health (CMV status not recorded). Some clones in this sample may be carry-over from other donors' samples. This rearrangement joins TRBV20-1 to TRBJ2-3, with 7 nucleotides matching TRBD2. Sample: CD8+ T cells from PBMCs. Written as DNA, the CDR3 is TGCACCGCTAGTGGCGGGGGTGACACAGATACGCAGTATTTT. Protein sequence: CTASGGGDTDTQYF.